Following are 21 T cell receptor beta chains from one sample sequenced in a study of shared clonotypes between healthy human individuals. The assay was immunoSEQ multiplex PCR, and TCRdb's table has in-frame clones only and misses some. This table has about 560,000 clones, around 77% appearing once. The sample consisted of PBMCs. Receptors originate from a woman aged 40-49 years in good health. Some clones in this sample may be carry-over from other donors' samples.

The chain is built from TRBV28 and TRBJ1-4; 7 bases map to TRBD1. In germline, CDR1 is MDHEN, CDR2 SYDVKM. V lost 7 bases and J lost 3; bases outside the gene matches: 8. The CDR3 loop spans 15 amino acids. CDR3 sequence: CASTNNRGPNEKLFF. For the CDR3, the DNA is TGTGCCAGCACTAACAACAGGGGTCCTAATGAAAAACTGTTTTTT.

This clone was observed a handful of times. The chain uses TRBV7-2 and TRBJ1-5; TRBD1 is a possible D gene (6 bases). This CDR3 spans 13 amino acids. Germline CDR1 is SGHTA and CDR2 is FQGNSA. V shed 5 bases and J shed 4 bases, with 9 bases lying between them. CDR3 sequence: CASSQDRNQPQHF. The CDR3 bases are TGTGCCAGCAGCCAGGACAGAAATCAGCCCCAGCATTTT.

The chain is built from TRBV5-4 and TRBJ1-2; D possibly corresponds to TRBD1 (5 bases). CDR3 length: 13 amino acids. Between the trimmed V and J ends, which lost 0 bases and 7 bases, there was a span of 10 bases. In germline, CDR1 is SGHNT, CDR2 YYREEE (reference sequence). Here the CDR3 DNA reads TGTGCCAGCAGCTTGGTTGGGGGTTCTGGCTACACCTTC. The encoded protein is CASSLVGGSGYTF.

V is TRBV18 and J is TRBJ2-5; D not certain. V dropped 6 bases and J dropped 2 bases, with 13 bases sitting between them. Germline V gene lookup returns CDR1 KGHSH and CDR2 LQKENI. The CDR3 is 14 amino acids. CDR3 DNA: TGTGCCAGCTCTCCAAGGGTGGGGCAAGAGACCCAGTACTTC. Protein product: CASSPRVGQETQYF.

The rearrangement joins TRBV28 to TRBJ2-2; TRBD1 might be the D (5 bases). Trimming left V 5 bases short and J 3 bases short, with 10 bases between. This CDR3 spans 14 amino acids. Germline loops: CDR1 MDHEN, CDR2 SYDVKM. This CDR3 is CASSHGQDTGELFF. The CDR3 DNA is TGTGCCAGCAGTCACGGACAAGACACCGGGGAGCTGTTTTTT. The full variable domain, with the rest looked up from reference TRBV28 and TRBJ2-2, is DVKVTQSSRYLVKRTGEKVFLECVQDMDHENMFWYRQDPGLGLRLIYFSYDVKMKEKGDIPEGYSVSREKKERFSLILESASTNQTSMYLCASSHGQDTGELFFGEGSRLTVL.

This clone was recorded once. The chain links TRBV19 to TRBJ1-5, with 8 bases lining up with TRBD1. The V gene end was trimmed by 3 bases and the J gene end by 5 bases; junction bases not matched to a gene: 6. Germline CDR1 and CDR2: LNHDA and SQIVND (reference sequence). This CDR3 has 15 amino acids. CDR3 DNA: TGTGCCAGTAGTATGAGTGGACAGGGTGATCAGCCCCAGCATTTT. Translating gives CASSMSGQGDQPQHF. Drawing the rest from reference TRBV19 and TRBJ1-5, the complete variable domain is DGGITQSPKYLFRKEGQNVTLSCEQNLNHDAMYWYRQDPGQGLRLIYYSQIVNDFQKGDIAEGYSVSREKKESFPLTVTSAQKNPTAFYLCASSMSGQGDQPQHFGDGTRLSIL.

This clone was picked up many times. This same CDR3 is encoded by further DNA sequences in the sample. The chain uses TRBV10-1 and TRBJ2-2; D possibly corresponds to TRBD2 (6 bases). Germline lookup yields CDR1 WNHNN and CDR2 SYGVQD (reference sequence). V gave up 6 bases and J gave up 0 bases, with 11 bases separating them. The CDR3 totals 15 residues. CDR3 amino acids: CASSRDSANTGELFF. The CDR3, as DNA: TGCGCCAGCAGCCGGGACTCTGCGAACACCGGGGAGCTGTTTTTT.

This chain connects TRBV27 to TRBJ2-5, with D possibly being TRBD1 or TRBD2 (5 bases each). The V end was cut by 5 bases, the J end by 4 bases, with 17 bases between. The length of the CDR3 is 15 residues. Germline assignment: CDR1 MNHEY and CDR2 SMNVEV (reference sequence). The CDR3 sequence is CASSQGTHEGETQYF. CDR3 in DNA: TGTGCCAGCAGTCAAGGGACCCACGAAGGAGAGACCCAGTACTTC.

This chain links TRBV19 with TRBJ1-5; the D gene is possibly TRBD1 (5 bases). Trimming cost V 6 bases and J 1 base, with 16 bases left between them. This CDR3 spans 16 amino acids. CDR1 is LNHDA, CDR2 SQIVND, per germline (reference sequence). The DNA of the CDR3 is TGTGCCAGTAGGCAACGGGGTGGGGGAAGCAATCAGCCCCAGCATTTT. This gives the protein CASRQRGGGSNQPQHF.

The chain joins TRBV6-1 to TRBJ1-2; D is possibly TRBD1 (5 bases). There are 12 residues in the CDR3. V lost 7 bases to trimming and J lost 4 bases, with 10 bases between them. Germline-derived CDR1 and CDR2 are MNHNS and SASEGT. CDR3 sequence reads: CASTRQSYGYTF. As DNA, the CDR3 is TGTGCCAGCACGCGACAGAGCTATGGCTACACCTTC.

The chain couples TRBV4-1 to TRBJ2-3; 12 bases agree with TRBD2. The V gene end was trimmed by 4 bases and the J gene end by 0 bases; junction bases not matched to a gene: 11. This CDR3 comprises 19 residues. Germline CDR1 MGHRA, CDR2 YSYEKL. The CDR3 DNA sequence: TGCGCCAGCAGCCGAGGGAGGCTAGCGGGAGGGCCGAGCACAGATACGCAGTATTTT. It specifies CASSRGRLAGGPSTDTQYF.

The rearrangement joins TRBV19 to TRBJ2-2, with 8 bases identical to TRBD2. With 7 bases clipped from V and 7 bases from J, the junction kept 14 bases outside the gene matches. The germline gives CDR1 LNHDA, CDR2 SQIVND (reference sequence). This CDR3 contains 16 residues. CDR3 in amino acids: CASKQTSDGEIGELFF. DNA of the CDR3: TGTGCCAGTAAGCAGACTAGCGATGGGGAAATCGGGGAGCTGTTTTTT.

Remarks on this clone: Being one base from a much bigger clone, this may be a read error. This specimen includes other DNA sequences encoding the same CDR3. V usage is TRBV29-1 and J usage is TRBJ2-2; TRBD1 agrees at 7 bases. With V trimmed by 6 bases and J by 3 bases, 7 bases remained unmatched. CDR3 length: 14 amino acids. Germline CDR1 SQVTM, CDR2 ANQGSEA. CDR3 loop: CSVRGRTDTGELFF. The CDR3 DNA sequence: TGCAGCGTAAGGGGGCGAACTGACACCGGGGAGCTGTTTTTT.

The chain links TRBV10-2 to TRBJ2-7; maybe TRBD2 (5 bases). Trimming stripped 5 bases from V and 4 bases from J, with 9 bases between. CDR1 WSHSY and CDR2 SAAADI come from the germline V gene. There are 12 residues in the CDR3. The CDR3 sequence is CASSFGEYEQYF. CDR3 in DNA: TGCGCCAGCAGTTTCGGGGAGTACGAGCAGTACTTC.

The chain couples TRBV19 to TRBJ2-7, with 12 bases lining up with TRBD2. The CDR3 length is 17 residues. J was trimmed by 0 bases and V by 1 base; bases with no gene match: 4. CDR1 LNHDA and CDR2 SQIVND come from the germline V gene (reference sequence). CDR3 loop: CASSIGVTSGSSYEQYF. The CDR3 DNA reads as TGTGCCAGTAGTATAGGAGTGACTAGCGGGAGCTCCTACGAGCAGTACTTC.

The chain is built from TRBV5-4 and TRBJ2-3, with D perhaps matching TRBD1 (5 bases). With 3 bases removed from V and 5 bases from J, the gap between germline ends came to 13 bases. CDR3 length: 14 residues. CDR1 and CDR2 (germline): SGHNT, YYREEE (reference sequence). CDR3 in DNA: TGTGCCAGCAGCTCCCCCATCAGGGTAGATACGCAGTATTTT. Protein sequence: CASSSPIRVDTQYF. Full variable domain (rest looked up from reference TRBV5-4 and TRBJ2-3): ETGVTQSPTHLIKTRGQQVTLRCSSQSGHNTVSWYQQALGQGPQFIFQYYREEENGRGNFPPRFSGLQFPNYSSELNVNALELDDSALYLCASSSPIRVDTQYFGPGTRLTVL.

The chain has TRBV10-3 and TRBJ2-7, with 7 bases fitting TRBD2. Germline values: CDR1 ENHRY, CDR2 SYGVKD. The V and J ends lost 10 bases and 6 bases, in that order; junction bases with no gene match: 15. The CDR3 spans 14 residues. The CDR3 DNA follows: TGTGCCACCGGGGGAGGGACCGTAAATACCGAGCAGTACTTC. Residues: CATGGGTVNTEQYF.

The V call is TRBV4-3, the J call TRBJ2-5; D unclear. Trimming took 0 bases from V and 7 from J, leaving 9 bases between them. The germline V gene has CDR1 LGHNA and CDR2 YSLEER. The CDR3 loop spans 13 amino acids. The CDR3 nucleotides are TGCGCCAGCAGCCAAGATCTAACCGGGACCCAGTACTTC. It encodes CASSQDLTGTQYF.

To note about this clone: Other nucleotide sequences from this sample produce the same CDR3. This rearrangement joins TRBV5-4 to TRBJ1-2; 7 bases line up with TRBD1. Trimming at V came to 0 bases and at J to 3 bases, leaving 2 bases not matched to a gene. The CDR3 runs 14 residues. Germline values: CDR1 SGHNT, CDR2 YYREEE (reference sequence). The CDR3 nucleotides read TGTGCCAGCAGCTTGGGGGACAGAGACTATGGCTACACCTTC. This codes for CASSLGDRDYGYTF.

Written as DNA, the CDR3 is TGTGCCAGCAGGGACAGGAGCACAGATACGCAGTATTTT. It translates to CASRDRSTDTQYF. The V call is TRBV2, the J call TRBJ2-3; 7 bases fit TRBD1. The V gene end was trimmed by 6 bases and the J gene end by 0 bases; junction bases not matched to a gene: 0. The germline gives CDR1 SNHLY, CDR2 FYNNEI. The CDR3 is made up of 13 amino acids. The full variable domain, its missing parts supplied by reference TRBV2 and TRBJ2-3, is EPEVTQTPSHQVTQMGQEVILRCVPISNHLYFYWYRQILGQKVEFLVSFYNNEISEKSEIFDDQFSVERPDGSNFTLKIRSTKLEDSAMYFCASRDRSTDTQYFGPGTRLTVL.

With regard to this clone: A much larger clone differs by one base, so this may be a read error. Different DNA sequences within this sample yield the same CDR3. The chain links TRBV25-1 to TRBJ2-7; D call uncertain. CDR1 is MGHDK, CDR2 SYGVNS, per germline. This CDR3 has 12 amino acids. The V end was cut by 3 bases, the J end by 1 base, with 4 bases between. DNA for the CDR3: TGTGCCAGCAGTGACAGGTCCTACGAGCAGTACTTC. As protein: CASSDRSYEQYF.